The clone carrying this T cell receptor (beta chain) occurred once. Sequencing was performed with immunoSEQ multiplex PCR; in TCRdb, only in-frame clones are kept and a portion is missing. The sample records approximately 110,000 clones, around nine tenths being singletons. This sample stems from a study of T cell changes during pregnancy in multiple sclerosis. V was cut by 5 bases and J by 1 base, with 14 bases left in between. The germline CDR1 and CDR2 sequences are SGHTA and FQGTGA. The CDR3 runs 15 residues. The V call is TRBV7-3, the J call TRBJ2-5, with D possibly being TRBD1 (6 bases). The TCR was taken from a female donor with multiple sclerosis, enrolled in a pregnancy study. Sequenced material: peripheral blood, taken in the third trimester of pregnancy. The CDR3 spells CASSPNGGPQETQYF. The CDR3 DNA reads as TGTGCCAGCAGCCCAAATGGGGGCCCCCAAGAGACCCAGTACTTC.